This T cell receptor beta chain stems from a study of blood T cell repertoires in COVID-19. Germline V CDR1 and CDR2: KGHSH, LQKENI. There are 14 residues in the CDR3. Trimming pared 2 bases from V and 4 bases from J, leaving 11 bases between. Produced via immunoSEQ multiplex PCR; TCRdb's table is partial and in-frame only. The data hold fewer than 250,000 clones, with 70% to 80% observed a single time. The V gene is TRBV18, the J gene TRBJ2-5; the D gene is possibly TRBD1 (7 bases). The clonotype was recovered from a woman aged 45-60 years with acute or convalescent COVID-19. The sample consisted of peripheral blood. The CDR3 here is CASSPYQGGETQYF. The CDR3 DNA sequence: TGTGCCAGCTCACCATACCAGGGGGGAGAGACCCAGTACTTC.